The 21 T cell receptor beta chains below all came from one sample that was sequenced in a study of precursors of human CD4 cytotoxic T cells. One entry per CDR3 protein results from TCRdb running MiXCR on the reads. The sample lists about 430 distinct CDR3 sequences, around 20% occurring once. Sorted CD4+ central memory, effector memory, IL-7R-high TEMRA and IL-7R-negative TEMRA cells underwent bulk UMI sequencing. The sample comprised memory CD4+ T cells from blood (PBMCs). The receptors were gathered from a human donor in good health.

This clonotype qualifies as large. V usage is TRBV19 and J usage is TRBJ2-1; 12 nucleotides line up with TRBD2. V lost 5 bases to trimming and J lost 8 bases; unmatched junction nucleotides: 7. The CDR3 is made up of 15 amino acids. Germline lookup yields CDR1 LNHDA and CDR2 SQIVND (reference sequence). The CDR3 DNA reads TGTGCCAGTAGTCCCGGACTAGCGGGACCCCATGAGCAGTTCTTC. Its translation: CASSPGLAGPHEQFF.

This rearrangement joins TRBV4-1 to TRBJ2-1; the D gene is possibly TRBD2 (5 bases). The V end lost 6 bases, the J end lost 4 bases, and 16 bases lay between the germline ends. The CDR3 sequence is 15 residues long. Germline V lookup: CDR1 MGHRA, CDR2 YSYEKL. CDR3 sequence reads: CASREDVLPYNEQFF. The CDR3 DNA sequence: TGCGCCAGCAGGGAGGACGTTCTCCCTTACAATGAGCAGTTCTTC.

V is TRBV20-1 and J is TRBJ2-3, with D possibly being TRBD1 or TRBD2 (6 bases each). Germline CDR1 reads DFQATT; CDR2 reads SNEGSKA (reference sequence). V shed 5 bases and J shed 2 bases, with 14 bases lying between them. The CDR3 has 14 amino acids. DNA of the CDR3: TGCAGTGCTCCCCGAGGGGGGTTCACAGATACGCAGTATTTT. It translates to CSAPRGGFTDTQYF.

The rearrangement joins TRBV5-1 to TRBJ1-1; D unresolved. Germline assignment: CDR1 SGHRS and CDR2 YFSETQ. This CDR3 contains 13 residues. The V and J ends lost 0 bases and 2 bases respectively, with 5 bases between them. CDR3 region: CASSLAENTEAFF. The DNA for the CDR3 is TGCGCCAGCAGCTTGGCCGAAAACACTGAAGCTTTCTTT.

The table lists this clonotype with a few counts. The V and J genes are TRBV7-2 and TRBJ2-7; TRBD2 is a possible D gene (6 bases). Germline CDR1 SGHTA, CDR2 FQGNSA. V gave up 4 bases and J gave up 4 bases, with 17 bases separating them. This CDR3 region has 15 residues. The CDR3: CASSSAGVGGYEQYF. The CDR3 DNA reads TGTGCCAGCAGCTCCGCCGGGGTTGGGGGGTACGAGCAGTACTTC.

This rearrangement joins TRBV20-1 to TRBJ2-7; D gene uncertain. Trimming took 2 bases from V and 3 from J, leaving 5 bases between them. The CDR3 is made up of 11 amino acids. Per the germline V gene, CDR1 is DFQATT and CDR2 is SNEGSKA (reference sequence). The DNA of the CDR3 is TGCAGTGCTAGACAGGACTACGAGCAGTACTTC. Amino acids: CSARQDYEQYF.

The chain uses TRBV6-6 and TRBJ1-2; the match to TRBD1 covers 12 bases. This CDR3 is built from 15 residues. J gave up 2 bases and V 5 bases, and 3 bases lay outside the gene matches. CDR1 and CDR2 from the germline V gene are MNHNY and SVGAGI (reference sequence). The CDR3 loop reads CASSAGQGANYGYTF. CDR3 DNA: TGTGCCAGCAGTGCGGGACAGGGGGCAAACTATGGCTACACCTTC.

J is TRBJ2-1 and V is TRBV7-2; TRBD1 might be the D (5 bases). The germline V gene has CDR1 SGHTA and CDR2 FQGNSA. Between the trimmed V and J ends, which lost 2 bases and 7 bases, there was a span of 18 bases. The CDR3 has 16 amino acids. This CDR3 reads CASSLRLLASGNEQFF. CDR3 DNA sequence: TGTGCCAGCAGCTTAAGGCTCCTGGCCTCAGGGAATGAGCAGTTCTTC.

This clonotype was seen only a few times. The chain has TRBV5-1 and TRBJ2-7; perhaps TRBD1 as D (6 bases). This CDR3 comprises 14 residues. Germline V gene data show CDR1 as SGHRS and CDR2 as YFSETQ. With 2 bases removed from V and 2 bases from J, the gap between germline ends came to 11 bases. The CDR3 protein is CASSLDRTPYEQYF. DNA for the CDR3: TGCGCCAGCAGCTTAGACAGGACCCCCTACGAGCAGTACTTC.

This clonotype has just a few counts. The V gene is TRBV27, the J gene TRBJ2-7; D not resolved. CDR3 length: 14 residues. The V end was cut by 2 bases, the J end by 4 bases, with 12 bases between. Germline-derived CDR1 and CDR2 are MNHEY and SMNVEV (reference sequence). CDR3 region: CASSLRADQYEQYF. CDR3 sequence (DNA): TGTGCCAGCAGTTTAAGGGCGGACCAGTACGAGCAGTACTTC.

This clonotype was observed a handful of times. V and J are TRBV20-1 and TRBJ2-5; no clear D gene. The V and J ends lost 1 base and 0 bases respectively, with 6 bases between them. The CDR3 consists of 13 residues. From germline, CDR1 is DFQATT and CDR2 SNEGSKA (reference sequence). CDR3 nucleotide sequence: TGCAGTGCTAGAGCCACGTACCAAGAGACCCAGTACTTC. Translation: CSARATYQETQYF.

This clonotype is labeled large. The chain joins TRBV5-1 to TRBJ2-3; maybe TRBD1 (7 bases). The germline V gene encodes CDR1 SGHRS and CDR2 YFSETQ. This CDR3 comprises 17 residues. The ends were cut back, 4 bases at V and 1 base at J, with 19 bases in the middle. The CDR3 bases are TGCGCCAGCAGCCCGGGAAAAGGGGGCGGGGGCACAGATACGCAGTATTTT. Translation gives CASSPGKGGGGTDTQYF. The full variable domain, rest sourced from reference TRBV5-1 and TRBJ2-3, is KAGVTQTPRYLIKTRGQQVTLSCSPISGHRSVSWYQQTPGQGLQFLFEYFSETQRNKGNFPGRFSGRQFSNSRSEMNVSTLELGDSALYLCASSPGKGGGGTDTQYFGPGTRLTVL.

This clonotype was recorded a few times. The V and J genes are TRBV28 and TRBJ1-6; 7 positions match TRBD1. The CDR3 extends over 16 amino acids. Trimming at V came to 3 bases and at J to 9 bases, leaving 11 bases not matched to a gene. Germline CDR1 reads MDHEN; CDR2 reads SYDVKM. The DNA for the CDR3 is TGTGCCAGCAGTTTTAGCACAGGGGTCAGTGGTTCACCCCTCCACTTT. Translating gives CASSFSTGVSGSPLHF.

By its share, this clonotype is large. The chain joins TRBV11-2 to TRBJ2-2, with 9 bases that match TRBD1. The germline V gene encodes CDR1 SGHAT and CDR2 FQNNGV. With V trimmed by 6 bases and J by 6 bases, 8 bases remained unmatched. The CDR3 extends over 15 amino acids. The CDR3 loop is CASRNTGGPAGELFF. In DNA, the CDR3 is TGTGCCAGCAGGAATACAGGGGGCCCCGCCGGGGAGCTGTTTTTT. Using reference TRBV11-2 and TRBJ2-2 for the parts outside the CDR3, the full variable domain is EAGVAQSPRYKIIEKRQSVAFWCNPISGHATLYWYQQILGQGPKLLIQFQNNGVVDDSQLPKDRFSAERLKGVDSTLKIQPAKLEDSAVYLCASRNTGGPAGELFFGEGSRLTVL.

This rearrangement joins TRBV10-3 to TRBJ1-1; D call uncertain. Germline V lookup: CDR1 ENHRY, CDR2 SYGVKD. The CDR3 is 14 residues long. V was trimmed by 3 bases and J by 3 bases, leaving 11 bases between them. CDR3 in DNA: TGTGCCATCAGTGACAGGTTGTGGGACACTGAAGCTTTCTTT. Translating gives CAISDRLWDTEAFF.

The chain combines TRBV9 with TRBJ2-3; TRBD1 matches at 10 bases. Looked up from germline, CDR1 is SGDLS and CDR2 is YYNGEE. The CDR3 sequence is 14 residues long. J was trimmed by 5 bases and V by 4 bases; bases with no gene match: 4. CDR3 DNA sequence: TGTGCCAGCAGCACGACAGGGGGCTTAGATACGCAGTATTTT. This codes for CASSTTGGLDTQYF.

This clonotype occurred a few times. The chain recombines TRBV11-3 with TRBJ2-5, with D perhaps TRBD2 (5 bases). V shed 1 base and J shed 3 bases, with 6 bases lying between them. The CDR3 has 13 residues. The germline CDR1 and CDR2 sequences are SGHNT and YENEEA. This chain's CDR3 is CASSLGGEETQYF. The CDR3 DNA follows: TGTGCCAGCAGCTTAGGGGGAGAAGAGACCCAGTACTTC.

This clonotype was seen a few times. The CDR3 bases are TGTGCCAGCAGGGGACTAGCGGTTTCATTGGAGCAGTTCTTC. This translates into CASRGLAVSLEQFF. V is TRBV12-3 or TRBV12-4 and J is TRBJ2-1; the match to TRBD2 covers 11 bases. The J segment lost 10 bases and the V segment lost 6 bases, leaving 8 bases of the junction unmatched. This CDR3 comprises 14 residues.

Remarks on this clonotype: This may come from a read error, since a much larger clone is one base off. This sequence joins TRBV2 and TRBJ2-7; D is possibly TRBD1 (6 bases). The CDR3 sequence is 15 residues long. CDR1 and CDR2 from the germline V gene are SNHLY and FYNNEI. DNA of the CDR3: TGTACCAGCAGAGGTCCCAGGGGCCCACTCTACGAGCAGTACTTC. Encoded protein: CTSRGPRGPLYEQYF.

This clonotype was found a few times. V gene TRBV5-6 combines with J gene TRBJ2-2, with 9 bases lining up with TRBD2. This CDR3 region has 16 residues. CDR1 and CDR2 from the germline V gene are SGHDT and YYEEEE. With 4 bases clipped from V and 6 bases from J, the junction kept 10 bases outside the gene matches. CDR3 in amino acids: CASSPEGGRAAGELFF. The CDR3, as DNA: TGTGCCAGCAGCCCAGAAGGCGGGAGGGCCGCCGGGGAGCTGTTTTTT.

This clonotype was recorded a few times. The rearrangement joins TRBV12-3 or TRBV12-4 to TRBJ1-1; TRBD1 agrees at 7 bases. J was trimmed by 4 bases and V by 6 bases; bases with no gene match: 14. The CDR3 extends over 16 amino acids. The chain's CDR3 is CASRPRQGAAPTEAFF. The CDR3, as DNA: TGTGCCAGCAGACCTAGACAGGGCGCAGCTCCCACTGAAGCTTTCTTT.